The 18 T cell receptor beta chains below come from one sample, sequenced in a study of blood T cell repertoires in COVID-19. Here immunoSEQ multiplex PCR was the method, and the copy in TCRdb shows in-frame clones only, minus some. The table records approximately 200,000 clones, 87% of them present only once. The source material was peripheral blood. These receptors were obtained from a man in his sixties who had recovered from COVID-19.

The rearrangement joins TRBV4-1 to TRBJ1-2; D is unresolved. Germline CDR1 and CDR2: MGHRA and YSYEKL. The CDR3 is made up of 13 amino acids. The germline V and J ends were trimmed by 0 bases and 4 bases, with 6 bases remaining between them. This chain's CDR3 is CASSQERSYGYTF. In DNA form, the CDR3 reads TGCGCCAGCAGCCAAGAACGGAGCTATGGCTACACCTTC.

The CDR3 loop reads CASSLRDRAAGELFF. The CDR3 DNA reads TGTGCCAGCAGCCTACGGGACAGGGCTGCCGGGGAGCTGTTTTTT. V and J are TRBV7-3 and TRBJ2-2; TRBD1 matches 9 bases. V dropped 5 bases and J dropped 6; count of bases not matched to a gene: 7. Germline CDR1 and CDR2: SGHTA and FQGTGA. CDR3 size: 15 residues. The full variable domain, completed using reference TRBV7-3 and TRBJ2-2, is GAGVSQTPSNKVTEKGKYVELRCDPISGHTALYWYRQSLGQGPEFLIYFQGTGAADDSGLPNDRFFAVRPEGSVSTLKIQRTERGDSAVYLCASSLRDRAAGELFFGEGSRLTVL.

The chain is built from TRBV27 and TRBJ1-2, with D unresolved. CDR1 MNHEY and CDR2 SMNVEV come from the germline V gene (reference sequence). The CDR3 extends over 13 amino acids. The germline V and J ends were trimmed by 6 bases and 2 bases, with 10 bases remaining between them. The CDR3 spells CASRARGNYGYTF. The CDR3 DNA reads as TGTGCCAGCAGGGCCCGAGGGAACTATGGCTACACCTTC.

The table lists this clone with a few counts. The chain joins TRBV3-1 (or the pseudogene TRBV3-2) to TRBJ2-3; 8 bases fit TRBD2. The germline V gene encodes CDR1 LGHDT and CDR2 YNNKEL (reference sequence). V gave up 4 bases and J gave up 3 bases; unmatched junction bases: 12. The CDR3 length is 17 residues. The CDR3 sequence: CASSPLSFGGRTDTQYF. CDR3 DNA: TGTGCCAGCAGCCCTCTGAGTTTCGGCGGGAGGACAGATACGCAGTATTTT.

The chain recombines TRBV2 with TRBJ1-1; the D gene is possibly TRBD1 (6 bases). This CDR3 is built from 14 residues. Per germline, CDR1 SNHLY and CDR2 FYNNEI. The germline V and J ends were trimmed by 4 bases and 4 bases, with 13 bases remaining between them. In nucleotides, the CDR3 is TGTGCCAGCAGTGTAACCACGGACAGCACTGAAGCTTTCTTT. This codes for CASSVTTDSTEAFF. Full variable domain (remainder filled in from reference TRBV2 and TRBJ1-1): EPEVTQTPSHQVTQMGQEVILRCVPISNHLYFYWYRQILGQKVEFLVSFYNNEISEKSEIFDDQFSVERPDGSNFTLKIRSTKLEDSAMYFCASSVTTDSTEAFFGQGTRLTVV.

The chain employs TRBV4-1 and TRBJ1-5; 7 nucleotides align to TRBD1. Germline V gene sequence: CDR1 MGHRA, CDR2 YSYEKL. The CDR3 runs to 13 residues. V gave up 2 bases and J gave up 7 bases; unmatched junction bases: 2. CDR3 sequence (DNA): TGCGCCAGCAGCCAACAGGGGGGACAGCCCCAGCATTTT. Translation gives CASSQQGGQPQHF.

Notes on this clone: Sequence at one end of the junction differs from germline and may be a read error. The chain has TRBV6-5 and TRBJ2-5; D unclear. Germline V gives CDR1 MNHEY, CDR2 SVGAGI. This CDR3 is built from 11 residues. CDR3 amino acids: CASSLKEAQYF. The DNA of the CDR3 is TGTGCCAGCAGCCTGAAAGAGGCCCAGTACTTC.

The chain uses TRBV14 and TRBJ1-5; D unclear. The length of the CDR3 is 13 residues. V lost 5 bases to trimming and J lost 2 bases, with 7 bases between them. CDR1 and CDR2 (germline): SGHDN, FVKESK. The CDR3 DNA reads as TGTGCCAGCAGCGCGTCGGGCAATCAGCCCCAGCATTTT. Translated: CASSASGNQPQHF.

The rearrangement joins TRBV7-2 to TRBJ2-7; 9 bases line up with TRBD2. The V segment lost 4 bases and the J segment 4 bases; nucleotides outside the gene matches: 11. The germline CDR1 and CDR2 sequences are SGHTA and FQGNSA. The length of the CDR3 is 16 residues. The CDR3, as DNA: TGTGCCAGCAGCTCTGGGGCGGGGAGCGGGGGGTACGAGCAGTACTTC. Its protein is CASSSGAGSGGYEQYF.

The DNA for the CDR3 is TGTGCCAGCAGCTTAGACAGGGGCGTATCACCCCTCCACTTT. Amino acids: CASSLDRGVSPLHF. The J gene is TRBJ1-6, the V gene TRBV7-9; TRBD1 matches 7 bases. With V trimmed by 1 base and J by 10 bases, 4 bases remained unmatched. This CDR3 has 14 residues. Germline V gene sequence: CDR1 SEHNR, CDR2 FQNEAQ (reference sequence).

The gene calls are TRBV5-4 and TRBJ2-6, with D possibly being TRBD1 (6 bases). Germline V CDR1 and CDR2: SGHNT, YYREEE (reference sequence). The germline V and J ends were trimmed by 5 bases and 0 bases, with 9 bases remaining between them. The CDR3 has 15 amino acids. The CDR3 DNA is TGTGCCAGCAGTCACAGGGCCTCTGGGGCCAACGTCCTGACTTTC. Amino acids: CASSHRASGANVLTF.

The genes are TRBV5-1 and TRBJ1-1, with 9 bases aligning to TRBD1. This CDR3 spans 13 amino acids. CDR1 SGHRS and CDR2 YFSETQ come from the germline V gene. Unmatched junction bases numbered 8, after V lost 9 bases and J lost 5 bases. In DNA form, the CDR3 reads TGCGCCACCAAACAGGGGGCGCAGACTGAAGCTTTCTTT. Protein: CATKQGAQTEAFF.

This clone has at least ten counts. The CDR3, as DNA: TGCGCCAGCAGCTCCCTAGCGGGGGGGCTGAGAGATACGCAGTATTTT. Amino acids: CASSSLAGGLRDTQYF. This rearrangement joins TRBV5-1 to TRBJ2-3; 12 nucleotides match TRBD2. This CDR3 comprises 16 residues. Germline lookup yields CDR1 SGHRS and CDR2 YFSETQ. With V trimmed by 3 bases and J by 5 bases, 7 bases remained unmatched.

This clone has a handful of counts. The V call is TRBV25-1, the J call TRBJ1-6; tentatively, D is TRBD1 (5 bases). V shed 5 bases and J shed 6 bases, with 14 bases lying between them. The germline V gene encodes CDR1 MGHDK and CDR2 SYGVNS. The length of the CDR3 is 15 residues. CDR3 loop: CASSSPGQGNSPLHF. DNA of the CDR3: TGTGCCAGCAGTTCCCCCGGGCAGGGTAATTCACCCCTCCACTTT.

The table lists this clone with a count of one. The rearrangement links TRBV24-1 to TRBJ2-2; a weak D match, TRBD1 (5 bases). With 3 bases removed from V and 6 bases from J, the gap between germline ends came to 25 bases. This CDR3 region has 19 residues. Germline-derived CDR1 and CDR2 are KGHDR and SFDVKD. CDR3 in DNA: TGTGCCACCAGTGATCTTGGCCCAGGGTGGGTTGAGAGCGCCGGGGAGCTGTTTTTT. Translated, it gives CATSDLGPGWVESAGELFF.

V gene TRBV9 combines with J gene TRBJ1-1, with 7 positions matching TRBD1. V trimming: 4 bases; J trimming: 1 base; junction bases outside the gene matches: 1. The V gene's germline CDR1 is SGDLS and CDR2 YYNGEE. CDR3 size: 13 residues. The CDR3 loop is CASSRQGNTEAFF. CDR3 sequence (DNA): TGTGCCAGCAGCCGACAGGGGAACACTGAAGCTTTCTTT.

The chain joins TRBV5-1 to TRBJ1-1; D is possibly TRBD1 (5 bases). The CDR3 is 14 amino acids. V gave up 0 bases and J gave up 4 bases, with 10 bases separating them. The germline V gene has CDR1 SGHRS and CDR2 YFSETQ. The CDR3 nucleotides read TGCGCCAGCAGCTTGGGGAGGGGTGGCACTGAAGCTTTCTTT. It specifies CASSLGRGGTEAFF.

The chain has TRBV7-2 and TRBJ1-6; D is possibly TRBD1 (5 bases). The CDR3 extends over 15 amino acids. Trimming stripped 5 bases from V and 3 bases from J, with 11 bases between. Germline CDR1 is SGHTA and CDR2 is FQGNSA. CDR3 DNA sequence: TGTGCCAGCAGCCCTCGGGGGAGCTATAATTCACCCCTCCACTTT. Translation gives CASSPRGSYNSPLHF. Based on the CDR3 plus reference TRBV7-2 and TRBJ1-6, the full variable domain is GAGVSQSPSNKVTEKGKDVELRCDPISGHTALYWYRQSLGQGLEFLIYFQGNSAPDKSGLPSDRFSAERTGGSVSTLTIQRTQQEDSAVYLCASSPRGSYNSPLHFGNGTRLTVT.